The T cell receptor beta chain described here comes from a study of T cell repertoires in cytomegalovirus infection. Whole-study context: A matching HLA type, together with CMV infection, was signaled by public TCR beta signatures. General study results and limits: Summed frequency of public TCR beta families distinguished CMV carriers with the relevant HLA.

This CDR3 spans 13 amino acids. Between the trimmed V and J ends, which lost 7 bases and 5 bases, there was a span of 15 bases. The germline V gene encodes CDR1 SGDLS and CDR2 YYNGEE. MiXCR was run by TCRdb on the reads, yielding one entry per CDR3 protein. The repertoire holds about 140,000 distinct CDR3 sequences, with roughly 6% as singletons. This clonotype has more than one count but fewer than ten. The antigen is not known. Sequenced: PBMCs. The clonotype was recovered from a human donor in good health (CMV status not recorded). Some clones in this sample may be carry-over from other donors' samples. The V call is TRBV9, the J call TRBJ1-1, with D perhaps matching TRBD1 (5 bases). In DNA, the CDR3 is TGTGCCAGCGGGGACTCCGGGGTGACTGAAGCTTTCTTT. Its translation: CASGDSGVTEAFF.